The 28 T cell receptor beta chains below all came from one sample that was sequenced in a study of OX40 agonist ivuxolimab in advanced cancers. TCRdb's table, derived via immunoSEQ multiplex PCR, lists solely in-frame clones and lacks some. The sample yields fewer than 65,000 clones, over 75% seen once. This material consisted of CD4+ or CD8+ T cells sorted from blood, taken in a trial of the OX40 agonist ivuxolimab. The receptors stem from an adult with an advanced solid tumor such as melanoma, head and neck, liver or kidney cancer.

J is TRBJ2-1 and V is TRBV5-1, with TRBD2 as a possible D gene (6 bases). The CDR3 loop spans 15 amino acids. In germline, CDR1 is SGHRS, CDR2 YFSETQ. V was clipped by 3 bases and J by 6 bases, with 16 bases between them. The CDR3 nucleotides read TGCGCCAGCAGCTCCCGGGAGATTCGATTCAATGAGCAGTTCTTC. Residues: CASSSREIRFNEQFF.

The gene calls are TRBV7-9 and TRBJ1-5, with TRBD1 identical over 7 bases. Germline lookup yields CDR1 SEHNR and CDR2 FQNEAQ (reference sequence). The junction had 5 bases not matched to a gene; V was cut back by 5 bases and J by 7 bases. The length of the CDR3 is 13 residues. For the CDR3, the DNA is TGTGCCAGCAGCCTGGACAGGAAGCAGCCCCAGCATTTT. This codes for CASSLDRKQPQHF.

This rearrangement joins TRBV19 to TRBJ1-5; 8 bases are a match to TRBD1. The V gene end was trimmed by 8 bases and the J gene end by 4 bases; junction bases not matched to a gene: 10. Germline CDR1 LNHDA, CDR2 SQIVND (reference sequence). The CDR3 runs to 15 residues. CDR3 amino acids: CASLDRGSGNQPQHF. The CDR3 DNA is TGTGCCAGTCTAGACAGGGGCAGCGGGAATCAGCCCCAGCATTTT.

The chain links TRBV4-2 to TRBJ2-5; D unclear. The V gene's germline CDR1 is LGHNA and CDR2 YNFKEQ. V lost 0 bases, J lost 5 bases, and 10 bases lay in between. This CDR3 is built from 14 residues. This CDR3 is CASSQERLRETQYF. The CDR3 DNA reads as TGTGCCAGCAGCCAAGAAAGGCTAAGGGAGACCCAGTACTTC.

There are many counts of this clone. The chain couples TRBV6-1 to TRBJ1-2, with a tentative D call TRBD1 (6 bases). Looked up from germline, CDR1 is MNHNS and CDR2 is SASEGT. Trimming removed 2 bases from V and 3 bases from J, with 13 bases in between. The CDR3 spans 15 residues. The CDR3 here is CASSESYREDYGYTF. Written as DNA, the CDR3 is TGTGCCAGCAGTGAATCGTACAGGGAGGACTATGGCTACACCTTC.

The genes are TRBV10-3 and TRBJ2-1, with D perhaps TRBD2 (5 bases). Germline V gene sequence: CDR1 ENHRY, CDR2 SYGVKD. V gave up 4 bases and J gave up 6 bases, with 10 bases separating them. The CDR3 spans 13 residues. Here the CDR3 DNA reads TGTGCCATCAGTGGGATCGAGGGCAATGAGCAGTTCTTC. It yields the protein CAISGIEGNEQFF.

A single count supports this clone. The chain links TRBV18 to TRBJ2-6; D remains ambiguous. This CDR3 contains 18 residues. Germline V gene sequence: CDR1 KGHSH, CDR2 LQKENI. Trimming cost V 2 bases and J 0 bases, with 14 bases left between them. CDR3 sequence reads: CASSPSPFISSGANVLTF. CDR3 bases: TGTGCCAGCTCACCATCGCCTTTCATCAGCTCTGGGGCCAACGTCCTGACTTTC. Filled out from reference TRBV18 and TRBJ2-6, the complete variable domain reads NAGVMQNPRHLVRRRGQEARLRCSPMKGHSHVYWYRQLPEEGLKFMVYLQKENIIDESGMPKERFSAEFPKEGPSILRIQQVVRGDSAAYFCASSPSPFISSGANVLTFGAGSRLTVL.

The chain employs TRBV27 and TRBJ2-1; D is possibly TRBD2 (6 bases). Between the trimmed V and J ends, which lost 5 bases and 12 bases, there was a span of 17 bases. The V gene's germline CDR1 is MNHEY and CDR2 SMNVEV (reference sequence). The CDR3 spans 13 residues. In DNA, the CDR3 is TGTGCCAGCAGTGAAAGACTAGTTGGGGGGCAGTTCTTC. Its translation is CASSERLVGGQFF.

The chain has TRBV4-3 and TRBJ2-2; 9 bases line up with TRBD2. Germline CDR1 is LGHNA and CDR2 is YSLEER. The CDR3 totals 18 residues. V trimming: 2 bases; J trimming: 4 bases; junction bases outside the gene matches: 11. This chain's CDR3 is CASSQTAGGARGTGELFF. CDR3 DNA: TGCGCCAGCAGCCAAACCGCGGGGGGGGCTCGCGGCACCGGGGAGCTGTTTTTT.

The DNA of the CDR3 is TGTGCCATCAGGACCGGGACTGGAAACACCATATATTTT. Translation: CAIRTGTGNTIYF. The chain has TRBV10-3 and TRBJ1-3; the D is unclear. Per the germline V gene, CDR1 is ENHRY and CDR2 is SYGVKD. V gave up 6 bases and J gave up 2 bases, with 8 bases separating them. The CDR3 is 13 residues long.

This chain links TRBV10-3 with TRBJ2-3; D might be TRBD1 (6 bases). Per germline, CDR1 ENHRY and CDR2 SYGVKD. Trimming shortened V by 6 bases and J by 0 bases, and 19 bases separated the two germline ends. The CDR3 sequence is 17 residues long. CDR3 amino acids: CAISAGTGSSSTDTQYF. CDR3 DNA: TGTGCCATCAGCGCAGGCACAGGGTCTTCTAGCACAGATACGCAGTATTTT.

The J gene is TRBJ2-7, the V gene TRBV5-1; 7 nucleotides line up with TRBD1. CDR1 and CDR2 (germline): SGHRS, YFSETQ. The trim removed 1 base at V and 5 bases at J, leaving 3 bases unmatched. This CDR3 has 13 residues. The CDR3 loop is CASSLPGTDEQYF. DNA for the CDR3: TGCGCCAGCAGCTTGCCGGGGACAGACGAGCAGTACTTC.

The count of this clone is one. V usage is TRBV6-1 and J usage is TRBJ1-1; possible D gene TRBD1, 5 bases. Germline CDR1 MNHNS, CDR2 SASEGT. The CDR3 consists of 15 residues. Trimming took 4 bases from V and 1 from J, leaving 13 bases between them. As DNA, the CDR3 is TGTGCCAGCAGTGTAAAGGGGCGGAAGAACACTGAAGCTTTCTTT. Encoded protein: CASSVKGRKNTEAFF.

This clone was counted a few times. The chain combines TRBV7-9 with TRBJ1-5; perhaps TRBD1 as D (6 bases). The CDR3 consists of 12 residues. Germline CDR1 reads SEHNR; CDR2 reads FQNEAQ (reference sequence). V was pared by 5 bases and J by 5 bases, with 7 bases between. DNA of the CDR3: TGTGCCAGCAGCACAGGGCATCAGCCCCAGCATTTT. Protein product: CASSTGHQPQHF.

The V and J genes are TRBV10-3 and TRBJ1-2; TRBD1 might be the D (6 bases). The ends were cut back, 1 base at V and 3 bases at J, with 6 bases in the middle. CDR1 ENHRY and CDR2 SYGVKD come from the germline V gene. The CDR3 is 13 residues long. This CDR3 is CAISEYRDYGYTF. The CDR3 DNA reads TGTGCCATCAGTGAGTACAGGGACTATGGCTACACCTTC.

The CDR3 region is CASSAAFLGSWGTEAFF. The CDR3 coding sequence is TGTGCCAGCAGCGCGGCATTTTTGGGTTCTTGGGGCACTGAAGCTTTCTTT. The chain recombines TRBV21-1 with TRBJ1-1. TRBV21-1 corresponds to a pseudogene. The CDR3 runs to 17 residues.

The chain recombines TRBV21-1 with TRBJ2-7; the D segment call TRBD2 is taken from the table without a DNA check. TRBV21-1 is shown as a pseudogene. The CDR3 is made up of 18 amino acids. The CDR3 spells CASSTWVWGDISSYEQYF. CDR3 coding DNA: TGTGCCAGCAGCACCTGGGTATGGGGGGATATTAGCTCCTACGAGCAGTACTTC.

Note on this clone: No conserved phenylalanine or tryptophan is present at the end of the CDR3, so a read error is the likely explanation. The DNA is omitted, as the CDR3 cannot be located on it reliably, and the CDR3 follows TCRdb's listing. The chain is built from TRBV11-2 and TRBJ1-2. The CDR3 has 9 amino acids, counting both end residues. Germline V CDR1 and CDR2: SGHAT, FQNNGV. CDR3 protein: CASSPRRCG.

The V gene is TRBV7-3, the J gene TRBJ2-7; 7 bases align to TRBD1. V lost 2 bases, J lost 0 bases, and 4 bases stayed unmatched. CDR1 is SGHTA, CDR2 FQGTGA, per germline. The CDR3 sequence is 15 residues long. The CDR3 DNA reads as TGTGCCAGCAGCTTACTCCGGGACAGCTCCTACGAGCAGTACTTC. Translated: CASSLLRDSSYEQYF.

The CDR3 loop is CASSYPGTGELFF. For the CDR3, the DNA is TGTGCCAGCAGTTACCCGGGTACCGGGGAGCTGTTTTTT. The genes are TRBV6-5 and TRBJ2-2; no clear D. Per germline, CDR1 MNHEY and CDR2 SVGAGI. CDR3 length equals 13 residues. The ends were cut back, 2 bases at V and 5 bases at J, with 6 bases in the middle.

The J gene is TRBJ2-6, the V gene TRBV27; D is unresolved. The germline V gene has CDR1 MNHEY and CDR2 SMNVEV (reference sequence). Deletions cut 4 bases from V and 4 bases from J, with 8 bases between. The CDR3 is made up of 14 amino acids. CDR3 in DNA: TGTGCCAGCAGTTGGACGGCCGGGGCCAACGTCCTGACTTTC. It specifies CASSWTAGANVLTF.

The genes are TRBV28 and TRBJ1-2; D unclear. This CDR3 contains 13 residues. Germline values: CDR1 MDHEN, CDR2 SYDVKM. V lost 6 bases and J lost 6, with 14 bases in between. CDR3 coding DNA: TGTGCCAGCAGAAGTGGAGCGTTGAATGGCTACACCTTC. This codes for CASRSGALNGYTF.

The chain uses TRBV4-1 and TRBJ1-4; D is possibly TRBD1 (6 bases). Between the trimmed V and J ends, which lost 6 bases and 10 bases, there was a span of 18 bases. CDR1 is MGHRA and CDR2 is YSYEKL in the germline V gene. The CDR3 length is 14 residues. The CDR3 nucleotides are TGCGCCAGCAGTCCAAACAGGGAGAAAGTAAAACTGTTTTTT. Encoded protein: CASSPNREKVKLFF.

The CDR3: CASSEPFTDTQYF. In DNA, the CDR3 is TGTGCCAGCAGTGAACCGTTCACAGATACGCAGTATTTT. V usage is TRBV2 and J usage is TRBJ2-3; no firm D call. V dropped 2 bases and J dropped 2 bases, with 5 bases sitting between them. The length of the CDR3 is 13 residues. Germline V gives CDR1 SNHLY, CDR2 FYNNEI. The whole variable domain, remainder taken from reference TRBV2 and TRBJ2-3, is EPEVTQTPSHQVTQMGQEVILRCVPISNHLYFYWYRQILGQKVEFLVSFYNNEISEKSEIFDDQFSVERPDGSNFTLKIRSTKLEDSAMYFCASSEPFTDTQYFGPGTRLTVL.

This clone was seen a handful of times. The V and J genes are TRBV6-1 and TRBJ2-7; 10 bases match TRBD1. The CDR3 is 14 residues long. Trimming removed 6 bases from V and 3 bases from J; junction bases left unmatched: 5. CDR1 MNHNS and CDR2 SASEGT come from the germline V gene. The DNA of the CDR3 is TGTGCCAGCAGAGGACAGGGGGTAGGCTACGAGCAGTACTTC. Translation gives CASRGQGVGYEQYF.

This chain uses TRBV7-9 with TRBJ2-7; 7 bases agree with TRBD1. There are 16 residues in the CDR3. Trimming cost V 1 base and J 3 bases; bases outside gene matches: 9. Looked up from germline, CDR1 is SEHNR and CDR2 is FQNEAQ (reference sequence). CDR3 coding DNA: TGTGCCAGCAGCTTAGGGCGATTGGACAGGCGCTACGAGCAGTACTTC. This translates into CASSLGRLDRRYEQYF.

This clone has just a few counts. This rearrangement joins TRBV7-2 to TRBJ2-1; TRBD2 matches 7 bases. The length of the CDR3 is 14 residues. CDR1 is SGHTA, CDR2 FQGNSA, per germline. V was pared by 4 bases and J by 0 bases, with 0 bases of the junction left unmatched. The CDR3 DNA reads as TGTGCCAGCAGCTGGACTAGCTCCTACAATGAGCAGTTCTTC. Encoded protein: CASSWTSSYNEQFF.

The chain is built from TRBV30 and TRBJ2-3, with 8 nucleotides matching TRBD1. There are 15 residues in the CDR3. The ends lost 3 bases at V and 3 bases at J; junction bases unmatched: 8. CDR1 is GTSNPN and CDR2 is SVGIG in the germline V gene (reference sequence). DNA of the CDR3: TGTGCCTGGAGACAGGGGGGCGGATGGACAGATACGCAGTATTTT. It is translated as CAWRQGGGWTDTQYF. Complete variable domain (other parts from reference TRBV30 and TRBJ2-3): SQTIHQWPATLVQPVGSPLSLECTVEGTSNPNLYWYRQAAGRGLQLLFYSVGIGQISSEVPQNLSASRPQDRQFILSSKKLLLSDSGFYLCAWRQGGGWTDTQYFGPGTRLTVL.